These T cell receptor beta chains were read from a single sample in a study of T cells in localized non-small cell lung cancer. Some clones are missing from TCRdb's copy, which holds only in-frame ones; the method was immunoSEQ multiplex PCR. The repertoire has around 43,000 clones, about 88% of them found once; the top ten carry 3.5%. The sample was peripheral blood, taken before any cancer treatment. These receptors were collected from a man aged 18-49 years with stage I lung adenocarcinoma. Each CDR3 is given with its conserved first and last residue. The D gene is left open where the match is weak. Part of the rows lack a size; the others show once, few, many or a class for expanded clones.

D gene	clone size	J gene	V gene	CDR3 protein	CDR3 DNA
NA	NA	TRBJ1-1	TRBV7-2	CASSQNNPGGAFF	TGTGCCAGCAGTCAGAATAACCCCGGTGGAGCTTTCTTT
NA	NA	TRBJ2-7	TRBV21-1	CASSKSAGGASSEQYF	TGTGCCAGCAGCAAAAGCGCAGGGGGCGCATCTAGCGAGCAGTACTTC
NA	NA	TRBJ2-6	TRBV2	CASSEGHNSGANVLTF	TGTGCCAGCAGTGAAGGACATAACTCTGGGGCCAACGTCCTGACTTTC
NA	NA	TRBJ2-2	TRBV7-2	CASSSNTGELFF	TGTGCCAGCAGCTCGAACACCGGGGAGCTGTTTTTT
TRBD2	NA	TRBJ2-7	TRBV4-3	CASSQEIAGFYEQYF	TGCGCCAGCAGCCAAGAAATAGCGGGTTTCTACGAGCAGTACTTC
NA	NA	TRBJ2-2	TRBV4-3	CASSQEPLSGELFF	TGCGCCAGCAGCCAAGAACCGCTATCCGGGGAGCTGTTTTTT
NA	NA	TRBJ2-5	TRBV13	CASSLSQGYQETQYF	TGTGCCAGCAGCCTATCACAGGGTTACCAAGAGACCCAGTACTTC
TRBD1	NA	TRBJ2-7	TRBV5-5	CASSLKDRGIYEQYF	TGTGCCAGCAGCTTAAAGGACAGGGGCATCTACGAGCAGTACTTC
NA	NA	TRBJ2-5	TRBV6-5	CASSYRGETQYF	TGTGCCAGCAGTTACAGGGGGGAGACCCAGTACTTC
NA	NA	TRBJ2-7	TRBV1	CTSSQDQDRPYEQYF	TGCACCAGCAGCCAAGATCAGGACAGGCCCTACGAGCAGTACTTC
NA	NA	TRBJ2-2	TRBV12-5	CASGLPLAPPGELFF	TGTGCTAGTGGTTTGCCACTAGCCCCCCCCGGGGAGCTGTTTTTT
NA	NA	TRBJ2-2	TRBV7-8	CASSSLAGELFF	TGTGCCAGCAGCTCCCTAGCGGGGGAGCTGTTTTTT
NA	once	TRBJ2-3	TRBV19	CATGTLESTDTQYF	TGTGCCACTGGGACACTCGAAAGCACAGATACGCAGTATTTT
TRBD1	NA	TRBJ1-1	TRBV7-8	CASHLPGQGRNTEAFF	TGTGCCAGCCACCTTCCGGGACAGGGAAGGAACACTGAAGCTTTCTTT
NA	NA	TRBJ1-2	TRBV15	CATSRGAGQVYGYTF	TGTGCCACCAGCAGAGGGGCAGGGCAAGTTTATGGCTACACCTTC
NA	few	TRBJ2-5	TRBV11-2	CASSLVTGRQETQYF	TGTGCCAGCAGCTTAGTAACAGGGCGACAAGAGACCCAGTACTTC
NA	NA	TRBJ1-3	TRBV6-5	CASSSQGSPGNTIYF	TGTGCCAGCAGTTCCCAGGGGAGCCCTGGAAACACCATATATTTT
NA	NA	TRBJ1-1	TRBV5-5	CASSFGQLHEAFF	TGTGCCAGCAGCTTCGGACAGCTACATGAAGCTTTCTTT
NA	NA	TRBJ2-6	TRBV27	CASSSRNWLQSRANVLTF	TGTGCCAGCAGTTCACGGAACTGGCTACAAAGTCGGGCCAACGTCCTGACTTTC
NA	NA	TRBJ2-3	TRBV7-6	CASSLAVRGTDTQYF	TGTGCCAGCAGCTTAGCGGTGAGGGGCACAGATACGCAGTATTTT
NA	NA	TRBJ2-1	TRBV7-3	CASSNGRYNEQFF	TGTGCCAGCAGCAACGGCCGTTACAATGAGCAGTTCTTC
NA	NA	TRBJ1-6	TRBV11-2	CASSFNPRNSPLHF	TGTGCCAGCAGCTTTAACCCCCGAAATTCACCCCTCCACTTT
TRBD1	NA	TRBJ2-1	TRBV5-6	CASSQTGTGEFF	TGTGCCAGCAGCCAAACCGGGACAGGGGAGTTCTTC
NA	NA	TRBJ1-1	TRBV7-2	CASSFRENTEAFF	TGTGCCAGCAGTTTCAGGGAGAACACTGAAGCTTTCTTT